What follows describes a single T cell receptor beta chain. It lacks a known antigen. No qualities accompany the bases; no much larger clone lies one base away. Whole blood was collected in K2EDTA tubes by collaborating institutions according to the institutions' own protocols. For TCRbeta analysis, collaborators shipped samples in one of three forms: frozen whole blood, isolated PBMCs, or DNA extracted from either of those sample types. The germline V gene yields KGHSH for CDR1 and LQKENI for CDR2. V is cut back by 3 bases and J by 7 bases, with 8 bases in the junction unmatched. Its CDR3 holds 15 amino acids, cysteine through phenylalanine. Solely the CDR3 DNA is kept, with 45 bases framed from the first base. The record originates from a study of blood T cell repertoires in COVID-19 (dated by TCRdb to the early 2020s). Study-level background: Samples covering the acute and convalescent phases of COVID-19 were provided by collaborators in the United States, Italy and Spain. Sample metadata almost always included a de-identified subject ID, COVID-19 status, age in years and sex. The samples were drawn from the first 160 participants of the ongoing ImmuneRACE study and from over a thousand subjects provided by 6 global collaborators. The dataset comprised deeply sampled blood TCRbeta repertoires from subjects exposed to, actively infected with, or recovered from COVID-19. The prospective study material was composed of cDNA or gDNA derived from T cells, B-cell-depleted T cells, or PBMCs. The repertoires were made available in a free public database intended to serve as a resource for research on the immune response to SARS-CoV-2. Where HLA class I and class II types were available, the types were taken from metadata supplied by the sample provider, not from assay-based typing. The research as a whole found: Clinical and demographic metadata were provided uncurated, with the amount varying by source and participant.

TCRbeta CDR3 regions were amplified from genomic DNA by means of the immunoSEQ Assay, a bias-controlled multiplex PCR. The paper's processing steps were these. Nucleated cell counts per sample were estimated from amplification of reference gene primers within the assay. Sequence reads were collapsed and filtered to measure the absolute abundance of every unique TCRbeta CDR3 rearrangement. For each sample, productive Simpson clonality was calculated as the square root of Simpson's diversity index over productive rearrangements. TCRdb holds this immuneACCESS table with in-frame rearrangements only. Some clones are missing; in checked studies, unresolved V genes explain under half, and the rest has no known cause. For V, J and clone size, that table is used; D and trimming come from the DNA. This sample comprises a few hundred thousand clones, roughly 80% of them detected only once. Together, the top ten hold 4.2% of the sample.

What was sequenced was peripheral blood. The source of this sequence is a man aged 55 to 70 with acute or convalescent COVID-19. Here the chain combines TRBV18 and TRBJ1-2, with 10 bases in between that match TRBD1. For the CDR3, the sequence is CASSPPGTGVSGYTF. The bases are TGTGCCAGCTCACCGCCCGGGACAGGGGTGAGTGGCTACACCTTC.